This T cell receptor beta chain stems from a study of identifying expanded T cells in peripheral blood (dated by TCRdb to the late 2010s). Background for the entire study: Separate aliquots of the same genomic DNA pool were sequenced to produce technical replicates, and four replicates were compared in pairs. Broader findings and caveats from the paper: The authors expected that biological variance in healthy repertoires might rise further over much longer intervals, such as months to years. For all healthy donors, the variance in clone template counts between approximately two-week samples rose significantly as total template count increased. Across all healthy-donor time intervals, the beta-binomial model significantly lowered both the number of clones called differentially abundant and the false-positive rate. The binomial model flagged approximately 1.2 differentially abundant clones between technical replicates but 15 to 17 over around 2 weeks and 19 over roughly 4 weeks.

V loses 2 bases at its end and J loses 5 bases; junction bases beyond the gene matches: 7. CDR1 SGHNT and CDR2 YYREEE were looked up in the germline V gene (reference sequence). Including the terminal cysteine and phenylalanine, the CDR3 comprises 15 residues. Only the CDR3 part of the read is kept: 45 bases, read in frame from the first base. No immune events, such as infections, were documented for the healthy donors during the collection period. To calibrate time-dependent variance in a beta-binomial model of T-cell clone differential abundance, blood repertoires from healthy donors were used as a training cohort. The training cohort comprised about ten healthy donors, 3 female and 7 male. An age range of about 25 to 64 years, with an average of about 45 years, was recorded for the donors. Whole blood was collected from each healthy donor at three time points spaced two weeks apart and obtained from a commercial supplier. For immunosequencing, genomic DNA was extracted from unsorted whole blood.

The immunoSEQ Assay, which uses bias-controlled multiplex PCR amplification of genomic DNA, was used to profile TCRbeta CDR3 regions. The study's processing was this. The absolute abundance of each unique TCRbeta CDR3 region was quantified after sequences were collapsed and filtered. Differential abundance was tested with a binomial (Fisher-equivalent) model and with a beta-binomial model adding time-dependent variance fitted from healthy donors. Clones with fewer than 5 combined templates were excluded, and clones with Benjamini-Hochberg FDR below 0.01 were called differentially abundant. The form v = (b*log(k)+a)^2 was used to model beta-binomial variance as a function of total template count across the two samples. TCRdb carries this immuneACCESS record with in-frame sequences only. Its versions omit some clonotypes, under half of them owing to an unresolved V gene in the studies checked, with the rest unexplained. The V and J calls and the clone size are those of that table, but D and trimming were determined from the DNA. The table for this sample lists more than 90,000 clones; 70% to 90% of them were counted only once. Of the sample, 17% is held by the ten largest clones.

About this clone itself: Its antigen has not been determined. Base qualities were left out, and no much larger clone turns up one base away.

This chain joins TRBV5-4 to TRBJ1-2, with TRBD1 identical over 9 junction bases. The sequence was collected from a person aged 18-70 years in good health. Sequencing used blood. The sequenced DNA: TGTGCCAGCAGCTTAGGGACAGGGTCCCTTTATGGCTACACCTTC. Its protein reads: CASSLGTGSLYGYTF.